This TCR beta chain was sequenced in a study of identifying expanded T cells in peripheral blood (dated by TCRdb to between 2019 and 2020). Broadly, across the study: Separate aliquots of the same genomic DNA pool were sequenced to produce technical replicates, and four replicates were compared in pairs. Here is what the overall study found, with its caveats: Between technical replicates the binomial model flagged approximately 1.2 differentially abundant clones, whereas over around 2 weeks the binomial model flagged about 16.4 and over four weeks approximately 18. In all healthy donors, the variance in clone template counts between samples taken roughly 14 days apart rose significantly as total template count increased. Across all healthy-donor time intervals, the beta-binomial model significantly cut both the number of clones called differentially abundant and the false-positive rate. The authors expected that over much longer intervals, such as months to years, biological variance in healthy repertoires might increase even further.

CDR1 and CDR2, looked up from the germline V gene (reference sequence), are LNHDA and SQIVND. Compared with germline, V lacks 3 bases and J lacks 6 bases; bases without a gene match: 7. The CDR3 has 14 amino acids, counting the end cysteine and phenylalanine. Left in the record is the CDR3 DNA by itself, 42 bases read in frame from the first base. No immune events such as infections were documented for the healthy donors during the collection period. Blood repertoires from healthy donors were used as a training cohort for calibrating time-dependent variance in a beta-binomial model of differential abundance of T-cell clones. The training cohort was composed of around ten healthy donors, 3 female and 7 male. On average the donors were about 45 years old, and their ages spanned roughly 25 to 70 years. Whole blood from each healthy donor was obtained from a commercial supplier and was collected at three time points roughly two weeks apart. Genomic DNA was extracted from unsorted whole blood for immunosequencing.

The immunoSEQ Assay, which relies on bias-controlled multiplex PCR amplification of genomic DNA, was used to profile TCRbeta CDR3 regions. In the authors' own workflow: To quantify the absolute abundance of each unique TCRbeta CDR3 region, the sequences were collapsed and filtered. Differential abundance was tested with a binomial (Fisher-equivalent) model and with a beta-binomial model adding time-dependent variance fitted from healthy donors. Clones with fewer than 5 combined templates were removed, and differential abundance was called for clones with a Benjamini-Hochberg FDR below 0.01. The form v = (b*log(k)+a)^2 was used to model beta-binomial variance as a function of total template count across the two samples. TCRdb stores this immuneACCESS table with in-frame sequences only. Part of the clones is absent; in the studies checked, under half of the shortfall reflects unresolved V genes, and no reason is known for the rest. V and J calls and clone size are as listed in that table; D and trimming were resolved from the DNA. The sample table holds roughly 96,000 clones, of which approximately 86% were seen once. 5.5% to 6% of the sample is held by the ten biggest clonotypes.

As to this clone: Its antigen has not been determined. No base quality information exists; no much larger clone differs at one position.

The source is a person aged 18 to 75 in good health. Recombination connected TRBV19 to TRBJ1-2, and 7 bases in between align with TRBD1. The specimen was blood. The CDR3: CASSIMEGADGYTF. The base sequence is TGTGCCAGTAGTATCATGGAGGGGGCGGATGGCTACACCTTC.